The source of this TCR beta chain is a study of memory CD4+ T cells and cytomegalovirus serostatus. Study summary: Donors were healthy Belgian adults, 10 or so CMV seropositive and about 24 seronegative. Study-wide points: Median bootstrapped AUC for CMV status was about 0.96 originally, around 0.91 US-trained.

Original data processing: After removing out-of-frame reads, millions of distinct TCRbeta sequences remained. The method was immunoSEQ multiplex PCR; TCRdb's version includes in-frame clones alone and lacks a portion of them. The DNA was the basis for D and trimming; V, J and clone size are from that table. Among 50,000 to 65,000 clones listed, 77% were seen once. Single viable CD3+CD4+CD8-CD45RO+ cells were sorted as the memory CD4+ T cells. Total CD4+ T cells were enriched by CD4 positive selection. Germline loops: CDR1 LGHNA, CDR2 YSLEER. The CDR3 has 14 residues. The ends were cut back, 0 bases at V and 5 bases at J, with 10 bases in the middle. As to this clone: Its cognate antigen is unknown.

The TCR sequence derives from an adult in good health and CMV-seronegative. This chain links TRBV4-3 with TRBJ1-2, with D uncertain. The sample was memory CD4+ T cells from blood. In DNA, the CDR3 is TGCGCCAGCAGCCAAGAGTTCGGGATTTATGGCTACACCTTC. Translated: CASSQEFGIYGYTF.